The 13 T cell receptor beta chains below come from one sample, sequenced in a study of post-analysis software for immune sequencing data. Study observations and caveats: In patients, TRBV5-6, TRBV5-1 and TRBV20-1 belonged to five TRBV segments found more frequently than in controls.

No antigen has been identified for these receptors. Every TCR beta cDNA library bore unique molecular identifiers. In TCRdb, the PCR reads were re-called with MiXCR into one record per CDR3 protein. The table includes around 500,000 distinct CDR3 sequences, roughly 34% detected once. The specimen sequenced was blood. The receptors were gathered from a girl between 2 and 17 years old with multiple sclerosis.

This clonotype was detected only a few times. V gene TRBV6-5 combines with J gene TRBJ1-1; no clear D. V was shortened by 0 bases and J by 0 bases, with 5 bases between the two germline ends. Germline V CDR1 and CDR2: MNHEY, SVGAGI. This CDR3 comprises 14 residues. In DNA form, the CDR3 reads TGTGCCAGCAGTTACTCGAAGGTGAACACTGAAGCTTTCTTT. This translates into CASSYSKVNTEAFF.

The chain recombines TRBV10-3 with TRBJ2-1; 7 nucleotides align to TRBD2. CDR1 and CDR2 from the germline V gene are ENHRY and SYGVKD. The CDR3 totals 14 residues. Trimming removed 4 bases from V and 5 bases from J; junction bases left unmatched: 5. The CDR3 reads CAISGLAEHNEQFF. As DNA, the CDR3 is TGTGCCATCAGTGGGCTAGCGGAACACAATGAGCAGTTCTTC.

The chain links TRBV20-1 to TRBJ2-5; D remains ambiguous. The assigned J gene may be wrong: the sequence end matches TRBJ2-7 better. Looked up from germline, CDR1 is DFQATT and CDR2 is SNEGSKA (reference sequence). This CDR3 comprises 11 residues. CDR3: CSARSWPEQYF. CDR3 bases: TGCAGTGCTAGATCATGGCCCGAGCAGTACTTC.

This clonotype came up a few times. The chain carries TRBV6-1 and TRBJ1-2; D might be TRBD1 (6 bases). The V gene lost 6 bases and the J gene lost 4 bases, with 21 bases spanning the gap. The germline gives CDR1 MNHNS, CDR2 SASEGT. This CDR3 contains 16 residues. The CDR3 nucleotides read TGTGCCAGCAGACATCCCGGGACAATCATCATCTATGGCTACACCTTC. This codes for CASRHPGTIIIYGYTF.

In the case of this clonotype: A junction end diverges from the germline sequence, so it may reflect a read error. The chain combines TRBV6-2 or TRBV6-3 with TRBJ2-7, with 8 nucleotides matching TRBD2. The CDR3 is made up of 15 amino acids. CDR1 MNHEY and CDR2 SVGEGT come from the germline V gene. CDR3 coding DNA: TGTACCAGCAGTTACAAGCGGGGGAGCTCCTACGAGCAGTACTTC. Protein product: CTSSYKRGSSYEQYF.

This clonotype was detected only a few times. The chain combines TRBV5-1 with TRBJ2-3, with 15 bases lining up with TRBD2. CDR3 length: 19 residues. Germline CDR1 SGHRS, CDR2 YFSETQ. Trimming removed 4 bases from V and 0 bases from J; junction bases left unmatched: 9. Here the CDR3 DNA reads TGCGCCAGCAGCACGGGACTAGCGGGGGGACTTCCTAGCACAGATACGCAGTATTTT. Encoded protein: CASSTGLAGGLPSTDTQYF.

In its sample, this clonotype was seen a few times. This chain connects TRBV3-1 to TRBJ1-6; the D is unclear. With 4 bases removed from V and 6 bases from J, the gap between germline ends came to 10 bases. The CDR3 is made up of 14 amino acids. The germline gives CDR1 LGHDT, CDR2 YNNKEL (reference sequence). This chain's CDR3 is CASSPERFNSPLHF. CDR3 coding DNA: TGTGCCAGCAGCCCCGAAAGGTTTAATTCACCCCTCCACTTT.

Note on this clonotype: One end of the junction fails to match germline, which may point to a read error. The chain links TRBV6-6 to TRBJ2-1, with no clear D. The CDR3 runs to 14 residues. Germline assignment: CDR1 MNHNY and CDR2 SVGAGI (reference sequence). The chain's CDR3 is CASRGELEYNKQFF. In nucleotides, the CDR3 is TGTGCCAGCAGAGGAGAACTGGAATACAATAAGCAGTTCTTC.

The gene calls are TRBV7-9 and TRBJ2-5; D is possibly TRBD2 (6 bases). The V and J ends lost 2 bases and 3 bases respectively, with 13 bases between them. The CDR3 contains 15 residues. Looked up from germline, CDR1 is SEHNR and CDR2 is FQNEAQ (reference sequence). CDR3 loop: CASSLTRRAKETQYF. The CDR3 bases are TGTGCCAGCAGCTTAACCAGGAGGGCGAAAGAGACCCAGTACTTC.

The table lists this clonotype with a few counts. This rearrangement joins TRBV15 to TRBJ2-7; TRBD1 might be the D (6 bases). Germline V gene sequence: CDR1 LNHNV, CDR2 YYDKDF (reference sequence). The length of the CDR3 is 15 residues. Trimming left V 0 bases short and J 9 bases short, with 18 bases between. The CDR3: CATSRDPGLGGRQYF. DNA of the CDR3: TGTGCCACCAGCAGAGATCCGGGGCTAGGGGGTAGGCAGTACTTC. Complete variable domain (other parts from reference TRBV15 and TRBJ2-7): DAMVIQNPRYQVTQFGKPVTLSCSQTLNHNVMYWYQQKSSQAPKLLFHYYDKDFNNEADTPDNFQSRRPNTSFCFLDIRSPGLGDTAMYLCATSRDPGLGGRQYFGPGTRLTVT.

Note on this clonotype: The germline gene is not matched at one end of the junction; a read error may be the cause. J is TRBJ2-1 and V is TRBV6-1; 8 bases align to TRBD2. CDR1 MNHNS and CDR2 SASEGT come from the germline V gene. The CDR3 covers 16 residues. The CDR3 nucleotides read TGTGCCAGCAGGGAAGACCGGGGGGGCTCTAGGAATGAGCAGTTCTTC. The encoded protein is CASREDRGGSRNEQFF.

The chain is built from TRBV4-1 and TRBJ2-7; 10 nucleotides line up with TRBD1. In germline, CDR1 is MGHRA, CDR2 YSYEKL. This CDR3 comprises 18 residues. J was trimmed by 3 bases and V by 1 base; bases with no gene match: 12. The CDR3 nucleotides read TGCGCCAGCAGCCAAGGTTTTACCGGGACAGGGGATAACTACGAGCAGTACTTC. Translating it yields CASSQGFTGTGDNYEQYF.

The CDR3 coding sequence is TGTGCCACCAGCAGTGACAGGGTGGGAGAGACCCAGTACTTC. Amino acids: CATSSDRVGETQYF. The genes are TRBV15 and TRBJ2-5; 7 bases are a match to TRBD1. CDR1 is LNHNV, CDR2 YYDKDF, per germline (reference sequence). The CDR3 consists of 14 residues. The J segment lost 4 bases and the V segment lost 3 bases, leaving 5 bases of the junction unmatched.